These T cell receptor beta chains were read from a single sample in a study of shared clonotypes between healthy human individuals. The data were produced by immunoSEQ multiplex PCR, yet TCRdb's version contains in-frame clones alone and is incomplete. The sample lists 2.3 million or so clones, roughly 93% occurring once. The source material was naive CD4+ T cells from PBMCs. The origin of the receptors is a man aged 18 to 30 in good health. Some clones in this sample may be carry-over from other donors' samples. CDR3s include the opening cysteine and the closing phenylalanine or tryptophan. D genes are given only for firm matches. Not all rows give a size; the values are once, few, many and, for expanded clones, a class.

V,size,length,J,D,DNA,CDR3
TRBV27,-,19,TRBJ1-4,-,TGTGCCAGCAGTTTATATGTCCAGGTCAGCGGTGCAACTAATGAAAAACTGTTTTTT,CASSLYVQVSGATNEKLFF
TRBV28,-,13,TRBJ1-2,-,TGTGCCAGCAACAGGAGGTCTAACTATGGCTACACCTTC,CASNRRSNYGYTF
TRBV5-1,-,16,TRBJ2-2,TRBD2,TGCGCCAGCAGCTTCTGGACTAGCGGGAGGGACGGGGAGCTGTTTTTT,CASSFWTSGRDGELFF
TRBV7-3,-,12,TRBJ2-5,-,TGTGCCAGCAGCTCAGGGGCGGAGACCCAGTACTTC,CASSSGAETQYF
TRBV28,-,15,TRBJ1-1,-,TGTGCCAGCAGTTTACCCCCTCCAGGTTTGTCTGAAGCTTTCTTT,CASSLPPPGLSEAFF
TRBV28,-,20,TRBJ1-5,-,TGTGCCAGCAGCTCCAGCGGTCGGTGGGGGCAGGGTGATGGCAATCAGCCCCAGCATTTT,CASSSSGRWGQGDGNQPQHF
TRBV30,-,11,TRBJ1-2,-,TGTGCCTGGAGTGAACAGGTTGGCTACACCTTC,CAWSEQVGYTF
TRBV29-1,-,15,TRBJ2-3,-,TGCAGCGTAAGCAAATCTAGCGTTAGCACAGATACGCAGTATTTT,CSVSKSSVSTDTQYF
TRBV10-3,-,14,TRBJ1-3,-,TGTGCCATCAGTGGTAACCTTGTGGGAAACACCATATATTTT,CAISGNLVGNTIYF
TRBV5-6,-,16,TRBJ2-3,TRBD1,TGTGCCAGCAGCGGGCCGGGACAGGGTGTAACAGATACGCAGTATTTT,CASSGPGQGVTDTQYF
TRBV18,-,17,TRBJ2-7,-,TGTGCCAGCTCACCACCCGGAGGCAGCTTATACTCCTACGAGCAGTACTTC,CASSPPGGSLYSYEQYF
TRBV19,-,18,TRBJ2-1,-,TGTGCCAGTAGTGTACCCCGATCTCGCCAAGCTACCTACAATGAGCAGTTCTTC,CASSVPRSRQATYNEQFF
TRBV9,-,16,TRBJ2-7,TRBD2,TGTGCCAGCAGCGTAGGTTCAGCGGGGGGGACCTACGAGCAGTACTTC,CASSVGSAGGTYEQYF
TRBV6-5,-,15,TRBJ2-3,-,TGTGCCAGCAGCCCCGGCAGGAAAGGGTTAGATACGCAGTATTTT,CASSPGRKGLDTQYF
TRBV5-1,-,13,TRBJ2-1,-,TGCGCCAGCAGCTTGGGACAGAAATATGAGCAGTTCTTC,CASSLGQKYEQFF
TRBV7-2,-,13,TRBJ1-5,-,TGTGCCAGCAGTGGCCAAGGTGGCCAGCCCCAGCATTTT,CASSGQGGQPQHF
TRBV11-2,-,15,TRBJ2-1,TRBD2,TGTGCCAGCAGCCCCTATGTAGCGGGATACAATGAGCAGTTCTTC,CASSPYVAGYNEQFF
TRBV6-5,-,13,TRBJ2-5,-,TGTGCCAGCAGTTACTCGGAGCAAGAGACCCAGTACTTC,CASSYSEQETQYF
TRBV2,-,13,TRBJ1-2,-,TGTGCCAGCAGTCTCCCGGGCCCCTATGGCTACACCTTC,CASSLPGPYGYTF
TRBV30,-,13,TRBJ2-5,-,TGTGCCTGGAGTTCCCTTACGGGGGAGACCCAGTACTTC,CAWSSLTGETQYF
TRBV28,-,14,TRBJ2-3,TRBD2,TGTGCCAGCAGTCTAGCGGGAGTTTCAGATACGCAGTATTTT,CASSLAGVSDTQYF
TRBV11-2,-,16,TRBJ2-1,TRBD2,TGTGCCAGCAGGTCCCGGCCCGCGGGAGAATACAATGAGCAGTTCTTC,CASRSRPAGEYNEQFF
TRBV5-1,-,15,TRBJ2-7,TRBD1,TGCGCCAGCAGCTTGGCTGCAGGGGGCTACTACGAGCAGTACTTC,CASSLAAGGYYEQYF
TRBV6-5,-,13,TRBJ1-1,TRBD1,TGTGCCAGCAGGGGGACAGGCTTAACTGAAGCTTTCTTT,CASRGTGLTEAFF
TRBV19,-,14,TRBJ2-7,TRBD2,TGTGCCAGTAGTATGTCTAGCGGGAGCCACGAGCAGTACTTC,CASSMSSGSHEQYF
TRBV25-1,-,16,TRBJ2-7,-,TGTGCCAGCAGTGACAGGCTAGCGTCAGGTCTCTACGAGCAGTACTTC,CASSDRLASGLYEQYF
TRBV20-1,-,11,TRBJ2-1,TRBD2,TGCAGTGAGTCTAGCGGGATTGAGCAGTTCTTC,CSESSGIEQFF
TRBV19,-,15,TRBJ2-1,-,TGTGCCAGTAGTCCGCCGGGACGGTCCTACAATGAGCAGTTCTTC,CASSPPGRSYNEQFF
TRBV28,-,14,TRBJ1-3,-,TGTGCCAGCAGTTTCCCCCGGCCGGGAAACACCATATATTTT,CASSFPRPGNTIYF
TRBV6-1,-,14,TRBJ1-2,-,TGTGCCAGCAGCCAAGGGGTACAGGGCTATGGCTACACCTTC,CASSQGVQGYGYTF
TRBV18,-,15,TRBJ2-1,-,TGTGCCAGCTCACGAGCAGCCCCCAGGAGCAATGAGCAGTTCTTC,CASSRAAPRSNEQFF
TRBV6-1,-,15,TRBJ2-3,TRBD2,TGTGCCAGCAGCGGGACTAGCCGCGTTGCAGATACGCAGTATTTT,CASSGTSRVADTQYF
TRBV6-4,-,14,TRBJ2-3,-,TGTGCCAGCAGTGACGGGCGCCCCACAGATACGCAGTATTTT,CASSDGRPTDTQYF
TRBV11-3,-,14,TRBJ2-3,-,TGTGCCAGCAGCTTGGGTGGGACACCCCATACGCAGTATTTT,CASSLGGTPHTQYF
TRBV6-1,-,13,TRBJ2-7,-,TGTGCCAGCAAGTTCTCGGGTGCCAGGGAGCAGTACTTC,CASKFSGAREQYF
TRBV2,-,14,TRBJ2-7,TRBD1,TGTGCCAGCAGAAGGGACAGAATGGCCTACGAGCAGTACTTC,CASRRDRMAYEQYF
TRBV28,-,16,TRBJ2-1,TRBD2,TGTGCCAGCAGTAGCCCCGGGGGGGGCTCCTACAATGAGCAGTTCTTC,CASSSPGGGSYNEQFF
TRBV6-1,-,11,TRBJ1-2,-,TGTGCCAGCCGTCGGGGCTATGGCTACACCTTC,CASRRGYGYTF
TRBV5-1,-,15,TRBJ1-1,TRBD1,TGCGCCAGCGGAGGAACCGGGACAGTGAACACTGAAGCTTTCTTT,CASGGTGTVNTEAFF
TRBV10-2,-,19,TRBJ2-1,TRBD2,TGCGCCAGCAGTGAGAATCGACACAACCTAGCGGGAGGGCCGCGTGAGCAGTTCTTC,CASSENRHNLAGGPREQFF
TRBV4-1,-,13,TRBJ1-2,-,TGCGCCAGCAGCCCCGGAGGGTACTATGGCTACACCTTC,CASSPGGYYGYTF
TRBV2,-,11,TRBJ2-7,-,TGTGCCAGCAGTACCGGTTACGAGCAGTACTTC,CASSTGYEQYF
TRBV28,few,11,TRBJ1-5,-,TGTGCCAGCAGCGCTATTCAGCCCCAGCATTTT,CASSAIQPQHF
TRBV7-3,-,12,TRBJ2-3,-,TGTGCCAGCAGCCCCGCCGGCCGAGAGGTATATTTT,CASSPAGREVYF
TRBV18,-,17,TRBJ2-5,TRBD2,TGTGCCAGCTCACCATTCCCACTAGCGGGCCTCCAAGAGACCCAGTACTTC,CASSPFPLAGLQETQYF
TRBV5-1,-,16,TRBJ1-3,-,TGCGCCAGCAGCTTGTGGGACTCCGACTCTGGAAACACCATATATTTT,CASSLWDSDSGNTIYF
TRBV5-4,-,15,TRBJ2-7,TRBD1,TGTGCCAGCAGCTTGATCGGGCAGGGGGTCAACGAGCAGTACTTC,CASSLIGQGVNEQYF
TRBV7-2,-,13,TRBJ1-1,-,TGTGCCAGCAGCTTATACAGGGAGCGGGCGGCTTTCTTT,CASSLYRERAAFF
TRBV5-1,-,12,TRBJ2-7,-,TGCGCCAGCAGCTTGTTCGACTACGAGCAGTACTTC,CASSLFDYEQYF
TRBV7-6,-,14,TRBJ2-5,-,TGTGCCAGCAGCTTAGTCACCGGACAAGAGACCCAGTACTTC,CASSLVTGQETQYF
TRBV10-1,-,15,TRBJ2-7,-,TGCGCCAGCAGCGCCGGGACACGAGATTTCTACGAGCAGTACTTC,CASSAGTRDFYEQYF
TRBV4-1,-,15,TRBJ1-1,-,TGCGCCAGCAGCAGGGGGACATCCGTAGACACTGAAGCTTTCTTT,CASSRGTSVDTEAFF
TRBV11-3,-,17,TRBJ2-1,-,TGTGCCAGCAGCTTAGTCCGTGGAGGGAGCTCCTACAATGAGCAGTTCTTC,CASSLVRGGSSYNEQFF
TRBV5-5,-,14,TRBJ1-4,-,TGTGCCAGCAGCTTATCTGGGACTAGTGAAAAACTGTTTTTT,CASSLSGTSEKLFF
TRBV28,-,17,TRBJ2-4,TRBD2,TGTGCCAGCAGTGTCCGGGACTATAGGATGGGCAAAAACATTCAGTACTTC,CASSVRDYRMGKNIQYF
TRBV7-2,-,15,TRBJ1-5,TRBD1,TGTGCCAGCCGAGACGGCACAGGGGACAATCAGCCCCAGCATTTT,CASRDGTGDNQPQHF
TRBV11-3,-,15,TRBJ2-5,TRBD1,TGTGCCAGCAGCCTCAGACAGGGCCCACAAGAGACCCAGTACTTC,CASSLRQGPQETQYF
TRBV7-9,once,15,TRBJ2-1,TRBD1,TGTGCCAGCAGCGACGGGACAGGGGGAGTCTATGAGCAGTTCTTC,CASSDGTGGVYEQFF
TRBV6-1,once,15,TRBJ2-3,TRBD2,TGTGCCAGCATGGGGACTAGCGGATTCACAGATACGCAGTATTTT,CASMGTSGFTDTQYF